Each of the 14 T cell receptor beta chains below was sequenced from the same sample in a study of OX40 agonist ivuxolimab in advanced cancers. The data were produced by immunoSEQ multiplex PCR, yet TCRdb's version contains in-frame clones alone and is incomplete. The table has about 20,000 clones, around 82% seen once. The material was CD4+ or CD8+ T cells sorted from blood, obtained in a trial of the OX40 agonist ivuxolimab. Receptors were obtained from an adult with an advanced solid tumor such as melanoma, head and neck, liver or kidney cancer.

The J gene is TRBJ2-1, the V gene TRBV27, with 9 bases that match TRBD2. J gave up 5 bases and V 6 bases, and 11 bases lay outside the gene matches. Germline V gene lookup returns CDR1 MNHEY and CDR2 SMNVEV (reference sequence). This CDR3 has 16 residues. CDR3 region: CASSLMGLADDNEQFF. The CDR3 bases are TGTGCCAGCAGCCTAATGGGACTAGCTGACGACAATGAGCAGTTCTTC.

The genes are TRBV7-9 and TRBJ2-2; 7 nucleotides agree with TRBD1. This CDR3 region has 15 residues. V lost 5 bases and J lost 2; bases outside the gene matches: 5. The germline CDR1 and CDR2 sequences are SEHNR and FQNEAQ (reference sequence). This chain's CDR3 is CASSIGTDNTGELFF. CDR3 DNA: TGTGCCAGCAGCATCGGGACAGACAACACCGGGGAGCTGTTTTTT.

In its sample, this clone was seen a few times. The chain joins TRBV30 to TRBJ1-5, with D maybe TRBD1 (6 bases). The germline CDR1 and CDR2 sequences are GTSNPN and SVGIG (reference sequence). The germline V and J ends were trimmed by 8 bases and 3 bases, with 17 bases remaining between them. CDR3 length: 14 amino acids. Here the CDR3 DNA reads TGTGCCCTGAACTTCGGGGGCCCCAATCAGCCCCAGCATTTT. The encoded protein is CALNFGGPNQPQHF.

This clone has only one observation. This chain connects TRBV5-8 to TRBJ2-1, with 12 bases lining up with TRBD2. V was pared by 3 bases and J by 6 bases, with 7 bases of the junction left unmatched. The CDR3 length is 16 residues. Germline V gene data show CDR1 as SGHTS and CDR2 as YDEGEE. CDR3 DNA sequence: TGTGCCAGCAGCTCTCTAGCGGGAGGGCTAATCAATGAGCAGTTCTTC. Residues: CASSSLAGGLINEQFF.

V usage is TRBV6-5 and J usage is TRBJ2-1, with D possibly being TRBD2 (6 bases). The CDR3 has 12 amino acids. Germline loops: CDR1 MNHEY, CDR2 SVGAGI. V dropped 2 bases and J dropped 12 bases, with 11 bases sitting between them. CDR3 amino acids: CASSYRPGVQFF. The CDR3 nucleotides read TGTGCCAGCAGTTACCGGCCGGGAGTGCAGTTCTTC.

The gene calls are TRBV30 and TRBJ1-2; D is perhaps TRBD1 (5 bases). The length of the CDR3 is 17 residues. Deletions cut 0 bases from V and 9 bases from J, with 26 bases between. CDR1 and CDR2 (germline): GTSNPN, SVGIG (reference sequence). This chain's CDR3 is CAWSVPILGRVGISYTF. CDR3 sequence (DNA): TGTGCCTGGAGTGTCCCCATTTTGGGCAGGGTAGGAATAAGCTACACCTTC.

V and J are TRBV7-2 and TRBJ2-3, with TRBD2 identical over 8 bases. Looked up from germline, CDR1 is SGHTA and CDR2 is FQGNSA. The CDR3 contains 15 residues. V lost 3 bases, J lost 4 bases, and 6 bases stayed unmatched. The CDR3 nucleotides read TGTGCCAGCAGCTTTACGGGGGGGCCTGCAGATACGCAGTATTTT. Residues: CASSFTGGPADTQYF.

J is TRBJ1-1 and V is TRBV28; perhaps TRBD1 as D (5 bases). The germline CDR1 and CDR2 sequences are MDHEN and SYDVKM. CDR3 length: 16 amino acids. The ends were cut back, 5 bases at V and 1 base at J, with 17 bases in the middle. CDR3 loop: CASSLAPGDRNTEAFF. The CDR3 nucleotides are TGTGCCAGCAGTCTAGCCCCGGGCGACAGGAACACTGAAGCTTTCTTT.

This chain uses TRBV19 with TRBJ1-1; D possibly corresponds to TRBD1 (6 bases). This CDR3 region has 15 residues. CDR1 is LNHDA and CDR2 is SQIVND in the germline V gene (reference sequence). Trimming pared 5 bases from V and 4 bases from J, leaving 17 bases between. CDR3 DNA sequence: TGTGCCAGTAGTCCCGACAGGTCCCCCCTCACTGAAGCTTTCTTT. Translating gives CASSPDRSPLTEAFF.

CDR3 DNA: TGTGCCAGCAGTTTAGACCCCGTGGGGACTGAAGCTTTCTTT. It is translated as CASSLDPVGTEAFF. This chain joins TRBV5-4 and TRBJ1-1; D remains unclear. The CDR3 length is 14 residues. V was clipped by 5 bases and J by 5 bases, with 16 bases between them. Looked up from germline, CDR1 is SGHNT and CDR2 is YYREEE (reference sequence). The full variable domain, completed using reference TRBV5-4 and TRBJ1-1, is ETGVTQSPTHLIKTRGQQVTLRCSSQSGHNTVSWYQQALGQGPQFIFQYYREEENGRGNFPPRFSGLQFPNYSSELNVNALELDDSALYLCASSLDPVGTEAFFGQGTRLTVV.

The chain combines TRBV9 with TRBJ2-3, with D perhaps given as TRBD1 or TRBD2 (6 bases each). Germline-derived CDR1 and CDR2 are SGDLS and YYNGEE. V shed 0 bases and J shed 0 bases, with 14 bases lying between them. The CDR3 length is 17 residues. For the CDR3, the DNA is TGTGCCAGCAGCGTAGTAGGGGGGCTAACTAGCACAGATACGCAGTATTTT. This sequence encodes CASSVVGGLTSTDTQYF.

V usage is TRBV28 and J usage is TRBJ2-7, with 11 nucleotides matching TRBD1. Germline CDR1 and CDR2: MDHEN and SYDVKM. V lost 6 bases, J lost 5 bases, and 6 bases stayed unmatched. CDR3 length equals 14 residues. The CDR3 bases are TGTGCCAGCAGACCCGGGACAGGGGGACACGAGCAGTACTTC. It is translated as CASRPGTGGHEQYF. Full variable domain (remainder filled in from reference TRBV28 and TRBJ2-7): DVKVTQSSRYLVKRTGEKVFLECVQDMDHENMFWYRQDPGLGLRLIYFSYDVKMKEKGDIPEGYSVSREKKERFSLILESASTNQTSMYLCASRPGTGGHEQYFGPGTRLTVT.

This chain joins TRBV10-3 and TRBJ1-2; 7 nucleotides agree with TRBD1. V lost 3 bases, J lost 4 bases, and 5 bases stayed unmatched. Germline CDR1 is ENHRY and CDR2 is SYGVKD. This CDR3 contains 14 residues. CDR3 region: CAISDDRAGYGYTF. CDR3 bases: TGTGCCATCAGTGACGACAGGGCAGGCTATGGCTACACCTTC.

DNA of the CDR3: TGTGCCAGCAGCTTGAGGTGGGGAGGCGGTGTAAGAGACACCATATATTTT. Translating gives CASSLRWGGGVRDTIYF. The J gene is TRBJ1-3, the V gene TRBV5-8; D gene ambiguous. Germline V lookup: CDR1 SGHTS, CDR2 YDEGEE. There are 17 residues in the CDR3. The V gene lost 1 base and the J gene lost 8 bases, with 22 bases spanning the gap.